The present T cell receptor beta chain was sequenced within a study of patients and donors after allogeneic stem cell transplantation. The CDR3 contains 15 residues. The junction had 1 base not matched to a gene; V was cut back by 2 bases and J by 2 bases. CDR1 and CDR2 (germline): LNHNV, YYDKDF (reference sequence). This clonotype was seen more than once but under ten times. MiXCR, run by TCRdb on the RT-PCR reads, gives a single entry per CDR3 protein. The sample lists roughly 880,000 distinct CDR3 sequences, roughly 18% occurring once. Material: blood, either unsorted or a sorted T cell fraction (not recorded which). This receptor was obtained from a human donor who was either an allogeneic HSCT recipient or a stem cell or donor lymphocyte infusion donor (not recorded which). It is not recorded whose cells these are; they may come from a transplant donor. The rearrangement links TRBV15 to TRBJ2-5; 11 bases are shared with TRBD2. CDR3 in DNA: TGTGCCACCAGCAGAAGACTAGCGGGGCAAGAGACCCAGTACTTC. Translation gives CATSRRLAGQETQYF. Full variable domain (outside the CDR3, taken from reference TRBV15 and TRBJ2-5): DAMVIQNPRYQVTQFGKPVTLSCSQTLNHNVMYWYQQKSSQAPKLLFHYYDKDFNNEADTPDNFQSRRPNTSFCFLDIRSPGLGDTAMYLCATSRRLAGQETQYFGPGTRLLVL.